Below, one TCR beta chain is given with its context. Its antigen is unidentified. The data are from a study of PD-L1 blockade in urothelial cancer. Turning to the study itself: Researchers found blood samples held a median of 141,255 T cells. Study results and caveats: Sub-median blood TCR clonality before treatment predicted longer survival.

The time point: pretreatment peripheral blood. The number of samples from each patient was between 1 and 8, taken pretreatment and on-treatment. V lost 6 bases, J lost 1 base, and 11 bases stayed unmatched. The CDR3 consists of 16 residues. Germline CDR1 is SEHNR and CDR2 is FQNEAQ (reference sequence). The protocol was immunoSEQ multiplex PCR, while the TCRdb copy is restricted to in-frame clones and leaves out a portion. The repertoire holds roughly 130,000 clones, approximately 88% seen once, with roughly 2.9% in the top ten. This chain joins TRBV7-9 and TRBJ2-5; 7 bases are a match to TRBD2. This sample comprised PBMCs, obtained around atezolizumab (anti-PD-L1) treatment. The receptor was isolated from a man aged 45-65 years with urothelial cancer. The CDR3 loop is CASSQKTGGGQETQYF. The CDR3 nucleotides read TGTGCCAGCAGTCAGAAAACGGGCGGGGGCCAAGAGACCCAGTACTTC.